This TCR beta chain emerged from a study of post-analysis software for immune sequencing data. Study summary: Recorded subtypes: relapsing-remitting, secondary progressive, progressive-relapsing; some patients unannotated. Study results and limitations: Among multiple sclerosis patients, normalized Chao1 diversity was significantly below that of controls. When patients were compared with controls, about five TRBV segments were more frequent, TRBV5-6, TRBV5-1 and TRBV20-1 among them.

CDR3 size: 16 residues. CDR1 and CDR2 from the germline V gene are SNHLY and FYNNEI. Sequencing libraries made from TCR beta cDNA carried unique molecular identifiers. T cells numbering about 0.9 to 10 million yielded cDNA molecules that totaled some 500,000. Each CDR3 protein gets one entry after TCRdb re-called the PCR reads with MiXCR. This sample has about 820,000 distinct CDR3 sequences, with approximately 50% found just once. Regarding this clonotype: The antigen is not known.

The chain links TRBV2 to TRBJ2-4; tentatively, D is TRBD1 (6 bases). The J call may be mistaken, given a closer DNA end match to TRBJ2-7. The sequencing sample was made of blood. The sequence was collected from a girl aged 5-17 years with multiple sclerosis. This CDR3 is CASNSDSLTGSYEQYF. CDR3 DNA: TGTGCCAGCAATTCGGACAGCCTGACGGGTAGCTACGAGCAGTACTTC.